Listed below are T cell receptor beta chains from one sample, sequenced in a study of shared clonotypes between healthy human individuals. The table came from immunoSEQ multiplex PCR; TCRdb's copy has only in-frame clones and leaves some out. The sample consists of about 2,200,000 clones, 93% of them appearing once. The sample comprised naive CD8+ T cells from PBMCs. The source of these receptors is a man between 18 and 29 years old in good health. Some clones in this sample may be carry-over from other donors' samples. Both conserved end residues are part of each CDR3. A D gene is named only where the DNA matches it firmly. Where a row states a size, it is once, few, many or the class of an expanded clone; other rows omit it.

clone size: NA
D gene: TRBD1
V gene: TRBV5-1
J gene: TRBJ2-5
CDR3 protein: CASSLMGQGAWETQYF
CDR3 DNA: TGCGCCAGCAGCTTGATGGGACAGGGGGCATGGGAGACCCAGTACTTC

clone size: NA
D gene: NA
V gene: TRBV7-9
J gene: TRBJ2-5
CDR3 protein: CASSPDGTQYF
CDR3 DNA: TGTGCCAGCAGCCCGGACGGTACCCAGTACTTC

clone size: NA
D gene: NA
V gene: TRBV7-9
J gene: TRBJ2-1
CDR3 protein: CASSPWGEMNEQFF
CDR3 DNA: TGTGCCAGCAGCCCCTGGGGTGAAATGAATGAGCAGTTCTTC

clone size: NA
D gene: NA
V gene: TRBV27
J gene: TRBJ1-6
CDR3 protein: CASSFPGTHLLHF
CDR3 DNA: TGTGCCAGCAGTTTCCCCGGCACCCACCTCCTCCACTTT

clone size: NA
D gene: TRBD2
V gene: TRBV7-9
J gene: TRBJ2-3
CDR3 protein: CASRAPTSGPGDTQYF
CDR3 DNA: TGTGCCAGCAGAGCCCCTACTAGCGGTCCAGGAGATACGCAGTATTTT

clone size: NA
D gene: NA
V gene: TRBV7-9
J gene: TRBJ1-1
CDR3 protein: CASVPGWATEAFF
CDR3 DNA: TGTGCCAGCGTCCCGGGGTGGGCCACTGAAGCTTTCTTT

clone size: NA
D gene: NA
V gene: TRBV11-3
J gene: TRBJ2-1
CDR3 protein: CASSPSPGYNEQFF
CDR3 DNA: TGTGCCAGCAGCCCCTCCCCCGGGTACAATGAGCAGTTCTTC

clone size: NA
D gene: TRBD2
V gene: TRBV28
J gene: TRBJ2-7
CDR3 protein: CASSPHGEGTYEQYF
CDR3 DNA: TGTGCCAGCAGCCCTCACGGGGAGGGGACCTACGAGCAGTACTTC

clone size: NA
D gene: NA
V gene: TRBV28
J gene: TRBJ2-5
CDR3 protein: CASSLYSGGQETQYF
CDR3 DNA: TGTGCCAGCAGTCTTTATTCTGGGGGCCAAGAGACCCAGTACTTC

clone size: NA
D gene: NA
V gene: TRBV4-1
J gene: TRBJ1-5
CDR3 protein: CASSHGGYSNQPQHF
CDR3 DNA: TGCGCCAGCAGCCATGGTGGTTATAGCAATCAGCCCCAGCATTTT

clone size: NA
D gene: TRBD2
V gene: TRBV10-3
J gene: TRBJ2-2
CDR3 protein: CAIRDGLAGLNTGELFF
CDR3 DNA: TGTGCCATCAGGGACGGACTAGCGGGGCTGAACACCGGGGAGCTGTTTTTT

clone size: NA
D gene: NA
V gene: TRBV6-5
J gene: TRBJ2-7
CDR3 protein: CASSYRAELYEQYF
CDR3 DNA: TGTGCCAGCAGTTACCGGGCAGAACTCTACGAGCAGTACTTC

clone size: NA
D gene: NA
V gene: TRBV7-9
J gene: TRBJ1-2
CDR3 protein: CASGEGLGYTF
CDR3 DNA: TGTGCCAGCGGTGAGGGGCTTGGCTACACCTTC

clone size: few
D gene: NA
V gene: TRBV28
J gene: TRBJ1-1
CDR3 protein: CASSPPPDPTEAFF
CDR3 DNA: TGTGCCAGCAGTCCGCCACCGGATCCCACTGAAGCTTTCTTT

clone size: NA
D gene: TRBD2
V gene: TRBV7-3
J gene: TRBJ2-1
CDR3 protein: CASSPRPRESSYNEQFF
CDR3 DNA: TGTGCCAGCAGCCCCAGGCCGCGGGAGAGTTCCTACAATGAGCAGTTCTTC